This T cell receptor beta chain was sequenced in a study of cytomegalovirus exposure and HLA in healthy donors. Whole-study results and caveats: Reported findings show TCR beta sequences accurately forecast HLA-A and HLA-B alleles in most subjects. The dataset shows that most TCR sequences were rare, while some public TCRs occurred in many donors. Later examination showed HLA-associated TCR beta chains had greater clonal expansion than equally common others. According to reports, the classifier identified cytomegalovirus status with high specificity and sensitivity.

Concerning this clone: As yet, its antigen is unknown. Sequence at one end of the junction differs from germline and may be a read error.

Both 60 Vbeta primers and 13 Jbeta primers went into the PCR. Libraries were prepared by immunoSEQ multiplex PCR; TCRdb keeps only in-frame clonotypes and omits some of them. Among over 150,000 clones listed, roughly 80% were seen once. The TCR originated in a young man in good health and CMV-seropositive. Sequencing was performed on PBMCs.

DNA of the CDR3: TGTGCCAGCAGCCTAGCCAGCGGGGACACTGAAGCTTTCTTT. Its protein product is CASSLASGDTEAFF. The chain recombines TRBV7-9 with TRBJ1-1; D gene uncertain. Germline loops: CDR1 SEHNR, CDR2 FQNEAQ (reference sequence). This CDR3 has 14 residues.